This T cell receptor beta chain was captured in a study of breast tumors, draining lymph nodes, adjacent tissues. Study-level findings and limits: Tumor T cell lymph node origin was a supported hypothesis, not proven. Compared with lymph nodes, tumors were less diverse; compared with nontumor tissue, more.

MiXCR, applied by TCRdb to the multiplex PCR reads, yields one record per CDR3 protein. The sample carries some 100,000 distinct CDR3 sequences, around 20% recorded once. This clonotype appeared many times. Its antigen remains unidentified. Germline V gene lookup returns CDR1 MGHDK and CDR2 SYGVNS. V dropped 4 bases and J dropped 0 bases, with 10 bases sitting between them. The CDR3 covers 15 residues. Axillary draining lymph nodes of breast cancer patients supplied the node samples. The V and J genes are TRBV25-1 and TRBJ1-3; D remains unclear. This clonotype originated in a female donor with breast cancer. Some clones in this sample may be carry-over from other donors' samples. The specimen sequenced was axillary lymph node tissue. The CDR3 is CASSGRGSSGNTIYF. The CDR3 nucleotides read TGTGCCAGCAGTGGGCGAGGGAGCTCTGGAAACACCATATATTTT.